One sample yielded the 27 T cell receptor beta chains listed below, sequenced in a study of cytomegalovirus exposure and HLA in healthy donors. Amplification used 60 Vbeta primers and 13 Jbeta primers. The repertoire was sequenced with immunoSEQ multiplex PCR; TCRdb's copy has only in-frame clones and lacks some. The table shows some 150,000 clones, with 60% to 85% occurring only once. Sequencing used PBMCs. The receptors were sampled from a man aged 30-40 years in good health and CMV-seropositive.

For the CDR3, the DNA is TGTGCCAGCAGCTCCACCGGGACAGGGGCGAATGAGCAGTTCTTC. It specifies CASSSTGTGANEQFF. The chain links TRBV11-3 to TRBJ2-1; 10 nucleotides match TRBD1. The CDR3 has 15 amino acids. Per the germline V gene, CDR1 is SGHNT and CDR2 is YENEEA. With V trimmed by 4 bases and J by 7 bases, 7 bases remained unmatched.

The CDR3: CASSQDPGDSPLHF. For the CDR3, the DNA is TGCGCCAGCAGCCAAGACCCCGGGGATTCACCCCTCCACTTT. The J gene is TRBJ1-6, the V gene TRBV4-1; D gene unclear. Trimming took off 0 bases at V and 8 bases at J, with 8 bases between the two ends. The CDR3 spans 14 residues. Germline lookup yields CDR1 MGHRA and CDR2 YSYEKL.

This clone was counted a single time. The rearrangement uses TRBV28 and TRBJ2-5; 7 bases map to TRBD1. Trimming at V came to 5 bases and at J to 2 bases, leaving 11 bases not matched to a gene. CDR3 length equals 16 residues. Germline-derived CDR1 and CDR2 are MDHEN and SYDVKM. This CDR3 is CASSLPRARGQETQYF. The DNA for the CDR3 is TGTGCCAGCAGTCTCCCCCGGGCCAGGGGGCAAGAGACCCAGTACTTC.

The CDR3 spells CASSKANDRGYNQPQHF. The CDR3 region has the DNA TGTGCCAGCAGCAAAGCTAATGACAGGGGATACAATCAGCCCCAGCATTTT. This sequence joins TRBV21-1 and TRBJ1-5; the listed D gene, TRBD1, was not tested against the DNA. TRBV21-1 is given as a pseudogene. CDR3 length: 17 amino acids.

V gene TRBV15 combines with J gene TRBJ1-4; 9 nucleotides line up with TRBD1. V shed 1 base, J shed 0 bases, and the junction held 9 bases outside the gene matches. Germline-derived CDR1 and CDR2 are LNHNV and YYDKDF (reference sequence). The CDR3 loop spans 19 amino acids. The CDR3 DNA follows: TGTGCCACCAGCAGAGGGGGACAGGGTGTAGGTGCAACTAATGAAAAACTGTTTTTT. Its protein is CATSRGGQGVGATNEKLFF.

This clone was observed once. The chain uses TRBV9 and TRBJ1-5; 8 bases agree with TRBD1. The germline CDR1 and CDR2 sequences are SGDLS and YYNGEE. V trimming: 0 bases; J trimming: 1 base; junction bases outside the gene matches: 0. This CDR3 region has 15 residues. The CDR3 loop reads CASSVGQGSNQPQHF. The CDR3 nucleotides read TGTGCCAGCAGCGTAGGACAGGGGAGCAATCAGCCCCAGCATTTT. Supplemented by reference TRBV9 and TRBJ1-5, the full variable domain reads DSGVTQTPKHLITATGQRVTLRCSPRSGDLSVYWYQQSLDQGLQFLIQYYNGEERAKGNILERFSAQQFPDLHSELNLSSLELGDSALYFCASSVGQGSNQPQHFGDGTRLSIL.

The chain employs TRBV5-1 and TRBJ1-2, with 8 bases lining up with TRBD1. This CDR3 has 15 amino acids. The J segment lost 6 bases and the V segment lost 0 bases, leaving 7 bases of the junction unmatched. Germline V CDR1 and CDR2: SGHRS, YFSETQ. The CDR3 DNA reads as TGCGCCAGCAGCTTGGATATAACAGGGGGGAATGGCTACACCTTC. As protein: CASSLDITGGNGYTF.

This clone was found a few times. The chain joins TRBV5-1 to TRBJ2-7; D is unresolved. The CDR3 length is 16 residues. Germline CDR1 reads SGHRS; CDR2 reads YFSETQ. The V gene lost 0 bases and the J gene lost 4 bases, with 17 bases spanning the gap. The CDR3 reads CASSLEGGAPHYEQYF. As DNA, the CDR3 is TGCGCCAGCAGCTTGGAAGGCGGAGCACCCCATTACGAGCAGTACTTC.

V is TRBV10-3 and J is TRBJ2-5; 8 nucleotides agree with TRBD1. Germline CDR1 is ENHRY and CDR2 is SYGVKD. The CDR3 extends over 18 amino acids. J was trimmed by 4 bases and V by 0 bases; bases with no gene match: 13. CDR3 region: CAISESGGRGPISETQYF. CDR3 in DNA: TGTGCCATCAGTGAGTCCGGGGGCAGGGGGCCAATATCAGAGACCCAGTACTTC.

The V and J genes are TRBV25-1 and TRBJ2-7, with 8 bases fitting TRBD1. V shed 3 bases, J shed 3 bases, and the junction held 7 bases outside the gene matches. The germline CDR1 and CDR2 sequences are MGHDK and SYGVNS. The CDR3 contains 15 residues. As DNA, the CDR3 is TGTGCCAGCAGTGATTCAGGACAGGGTTTCTACGAGCAGTACTTC. Amino acid sequence: CASSDSGQGFYEQYF.

The chain links TRBV7-2 to TRBJ1-4; 9 bases are a match to TRBD1. After removal of 1 base from V and 7 bases from J, the junction contained 4 bases not matched to a gene. Germline V lookup: CDR1 SGHTA, CDR2 FQGNSA. The length of the CDR3 is 15 residues. The chain's CDR3 is CASSLVGTGSEKLFF. The CDR3 bases are TGTGCCAGCAGCTTAGTTGGGACAGGGAGTGAAAAACTGTTTTTT.

A few counts support this clone. This chain uses TRBV6-4 with TRBJ2-1; D is unresolved. Trimming stripped 6 bases from V and 0 bases from J, with 12 bases between. The germline V gene has CDR1 MRHNA and CDR2 SNTAGT. The CDR3 sequence is 15 residues long. CDR3: CASSVEASSYNEQFF. CDR3 in DNA: TGTGCCAGCAGCGTCGAGGCCAGCTCCTACAATGAGCAGTTCTTC.

V and J are TRBV9 and TRBJ2-1, with a weak D call TRBD1 (5 bases). Trimming took 0 bases from V and 2 from J, leaving 6 bases between them. CDR3 size: 14 residues. Germline CDR1 reads SGDLS; CDR2 reads YYNGEE. DNA for the CDR3: TGTGCCAGCAGCGTAGCAGGGCCCTACAATGAGCAGTTCTTC. Translation: CASSVAGPYNEQFF.

This chain links TRBV5-1 with TRBJ2-5; 7 bases line up with TRBD2. This CDR3 is 16 amino acids long. V shed 3 bases and J 5 bases; nucleotides not matched to a gene: 13. Germline assignment: CDR1 SGHRS and CDR2 YFSETQ. The CDR3 sequence is CASSYWEGRVDETQYF. The CDR3 DNA reads TGCGCCAGCAGCTATTGGGAGGGGAGGGTTGATGAGACCCAGTACTTC.

This chain links TRBV18 with TRBJ2-7, with D perhaps matching TRBD2 (5 bases). Germline lookup yields CDR1 KGHSH and CDR2 LQKENI. The CDR3 runs 14 residues. Trimming took off 0 bases at V and 2 bases at J, with 8 bases between the two ends. The CDR3 loop reads CASSPPEATYEQYF. The CDR3 coding sequence is TGTGCCAGCTCACCACCGGAGGCGACCTACGAGCAGTACTTC.

This clone was seen a handful of times. V is TRBV6-1 and J is TRBJ2-7, with TRBD2 matching over 8 bases. In germline, CDR1 is MNHNS, CDR2 SASEGT. After removal of 2 bases from V and 0 bases from J, the junction contained 3 bases not matched to a gene. The CDR3 runs 15 residues. CDR3 amino acids: CASSELAGSSYEQYF. In DNA, the CDR3 is TGTGCCAGCAGTGAATTAGCGGGGAGCTCCTACGAGCAGTACTTC.

The genes are TRBV4-2 and TRBJ2-3; weak D call: TRBD1 (6 bases). Trimming shortened V by 0 bases and J by 4 bases, and 20 bases separated the two germline ends. Germline loops: CDR1 LGHNA, CDR2 YNFKEQ. The CDR3 runs 18 residues. CDR3 in amino acids: CASSQEGYGRGYPDTQYF. The CDR3 DNA sequence: TGTGCCAGCAGCCAAGAAGGCTACGGCAGGGGTTACCCAGATACGCAGTATTTT.

This chain joins TRBV7-2 and TRBJ1-6, with D maybe TRBD1 (6 bases). Trimming took 5 bases from V and 7 from J, leaving 12 bases between them. Germline values: CDR1 SGHTA, CDR2 FQGNSA. CDR3 length equals 14 residues. The CDR3 region is CASSLIRGNSPLHF. The CDR3 nucleotides are TGTGCCAGCAGCCTAATCAGGGGAAATTCACCCCTCCACTTT. The complete variable domain, with remaining parts taken from reference TRBV7-2 and TRBJ1-6, reads GAGVSQSPSNKVTEKGKDVELRCDPISGHTALYWYRQSLGQGLEFLIYFQGNSAPDKSGLPSDRFSAERTGGSVSTLTIQRTQQEDSAVYLCASSLIRGNSPLHFGNGTRLTVT.

This chain connects TRBV7-3 to TRBJ2-3; 14 bases match TRBD2. CDR3 size: 18 residues. Trimming took 2 bases from V and 0 from J; bases not matched to a gene: 4. Germline V gives CDR1 SGHTA, CDR2 FQGTGA. The CDR3 sequence: CASSLGLAGGTSTDTQYF. The CDR3 DNA is TGTGCCAGCAGCTTAGGACTAGCGGGGGGAACGAGCACAGATACGCAGTATTTT.

In its sample, this clone was seen once. The rearrangement uses TRBV4-3 and TRBJ2-5; the D gene is possibly TRBD1 (6 bases). This CDR3 has 17 amino acids. Germline V gene sequence: CDR1 LGHNA, CDR2 YSLEER. Trimming shortened V by 4 bases and J by 5 bases, and 23 bases separated the two germline ends. Written as DNA, the CDR3 is TGCGCCAGCAGCCTGGATGCGGACAGCCCTCCCGTGGAGACCCAGTACTTC. It specifies CASSLDADSPPVETQYF.

This chain uses TRBV14 with TRBJ2-5, with 7 bases lining up with TRBD2. After removal of 8 bases from V and 5 bases from J, the junction contained 5 bases not matched to a gene. The CDR3 runs to 12 residues. Germline CDR1 and CDR2: SGHDN and FVKESK. The CDR3 coding sequence is TGTGCCAGCGCTAGCGGCAGGGAGACCCAGTACTTC. Translation: CASASGRETQYF.

The chain joins TRBV6-5 to TRBJ1-4; 7 bases align to TRBD1. The CDR3 runs to 13 residues. V lost 7 bases and J lost 8; bases outside the gene matches: 7. Germline V gene lookup returns CDR1 MNHEY and CDR2 SVGAGI. The CDR3 sequence is CASTATGYEKLFF. CDR3 bases: TGTGCCAGCACCGCGACAGGGTACGAAAAACTGTTTTTT.

The chain employs TRBV4-1 and TRBJ2-3, with D possibly matching TRBD2 (5 bases). The V gene's germline CDR1 is MGHRA and CDR2 YSYEKL. V gave up 5 bases and J gave up 1 base, with 10 bases separating them. The CDR3 is 14 amino acids. CDR3: CASSTRTRTDTQYF. The CDR3 coding sequence is TGCGCCAGCAGCACCCGGACTCGCACAGATACGCAGTATTTT.

This chain uses TRBV10-3 with TRBJ1-5, with TRBD1 matching 7 bases. V lost 2 bases, J lost 3 bases, and 7 bases stayed unmatched. The length of the CDR3 is 16 residues. Germline lookup yields CDR1 ENHRY and CDR2 SYGVKD. CDR3 protein: CAISEDRVPYNQPQHF. In nucleotides, the CDR3 is TGTGCCATCAGTGAGGACAGGGTACCCTACAATCAGCCCCAGCATTTT.

The rearrangement uses TRBV30 and TRBJ2-3; tentatively, D is TRBD2 (5 bases). From germline, CDR1 is GTSNPN and CDR2 SVGIG (reference sequence). The CDR3 runs 12 residues. V was cut by 3 bases and J by 1 base, with 5 bases left in between. The CDR3: CAWRAGTDTQYF. The CDR3 coding sequence is TGTGCCTGGAGAGCGGGCACAGATACGCAGTATTTT.

V usage is TRBV28 and J usage is TRBJ2-2; TRBD2 matches at 12 bases. The V and J ends lost 5 bases and 4 bases, in that order; junction bases with no gene match: 5. The CDR3 extends over 16 amino acids. The germline CDR1 and CDR2 sequences are MDHEN and SYDVKM. DNA of the CDR3: TGTGCCAGCAGTCTAGGACTAGCGGGGTCCACCGGGGAGCTGTTTTTT. Protein: CASSLGLAGSTGELFF.

V gene TRBV7-8 combines with J gene TRBJ2-5; 7 bases map to TRBD2. The V and J ends lost 4 bases and 5 bases, in that order; junction bases with no gene match: 10. This CDR3 is built from 15 residues. The germline V gene has CDR1 SGHVS and CDR2 FQNEAQ. The CDR3 nucleotides read TGTGCCAGCAGCTCCACCTTGACTAGCAGTGAGACCCAGTACTTC. Protein product: CASSSTLTSSETQYF.